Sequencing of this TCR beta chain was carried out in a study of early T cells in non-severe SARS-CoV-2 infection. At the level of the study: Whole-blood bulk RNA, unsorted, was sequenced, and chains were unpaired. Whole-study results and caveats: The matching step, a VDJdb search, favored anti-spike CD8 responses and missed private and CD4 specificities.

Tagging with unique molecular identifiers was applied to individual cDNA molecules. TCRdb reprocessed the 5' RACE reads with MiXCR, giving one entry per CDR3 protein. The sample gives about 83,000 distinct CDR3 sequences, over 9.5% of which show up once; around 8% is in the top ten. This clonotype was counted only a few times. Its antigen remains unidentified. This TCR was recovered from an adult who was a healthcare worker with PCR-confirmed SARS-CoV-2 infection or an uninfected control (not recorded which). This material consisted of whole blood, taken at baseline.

CDR3 in amino acids: CASSAGTGRSPLHF. The CDR3 region has the DNA TGTGCCAGCAGTGCCGGGACAGGGCGATCACCCCTCCACTTT. The rearrangement uses TRBV27 and TRBJ1-6; 9 positions agree with TRBD1. J lost 10 bases, V lost 5 bases, and 6 bases had no gene match. CDR3 length: 14 amino acids. CDR1 is MNHEY, CDR2 SMNVEV, per germline (reference sequence).